This T cell receptor beta chain was sequenced in a study of T-cell memory formation after mild COVID-19. 5'RACE primed from the constant segment yielded TCR alpha and TCR beta cDNA libraries bearing sample barcodes and UMIs. In TCRdb, the 5' RACE reads were re-called with MiXCR into one record per CDR3 protein. The sample consists of about 180,000 distinct CDR3 sequences, about 18% of them appearing once. This clonotype was found a few times. The ends were cut back, 2 bases at V and 0 bases at J, with 11 bases in the middle. CDR3 length equals 16 residues. Germline assignment: CDR1 SGHRS and CDR2 YFSETQ.

Sequencing was carried out using PBMCs or a T cell subset sorted from them (not recorded which). The receptor comes from a man between 18 and 29 years old who had mild COVID-19 (a few samples of this study predate the infection). Cell type and time point are not known. The chain links TRBV5-1 to TRBJ2-2; D may be TRBD1 or TRBD2 (7 bases each). The CDR3 region is CASSFRGGPNTGELFF. The CDR3 DNA is TGCGCCAGCAGCTTCAGGGGGGGACCGAACACCGGGGAGCTGTTTTTT.